This record concerns one T cell receptor beta chain sequence. As handled by the study authors: Amplified reference gene primers provided the basis for estimating nucleated cell counts. Profiled with immunoSEQ multiplex PCR; TCRdb holds only in-frame clones, not every one. V, J and clone size derive from that table, while D and trimming were established from the DNA sequence. The sample has around 70,000 clones; 70% to 75% are singletons. The sample comes from a study of blood T cell repertoires in COVID-19. Whole-study context: Some COVID-19 samples were acute and others convalescent; all came from the United States, Italy and Spain. PBMCs, B-cell-depleted T cells, or T cells provided the cDNA or gDNA that made up the material.

Germline values: CDR1 SGHTS, CDR2 YDEGEE. The CDR3 has 15 amino acids. V trimming: 0 bases; J trimming: 9 bases; junction bases outside the gene matches: 9. Material for sequencing was peripheral blood. The origin of this receptor is a man between 65 and 85 years old with acute or convalescent COVID-19. This chain uses TRBV5-8 with TRBJ2-1, with 7 bases fitting TRBD2. The CDR3 nucleotides are TGTGCCAGCAGCTTGGGGAGCGGGATAGCAAGTGAGCAGTTCTTC. Its protein is CASSLGSGIASEQFF.